The TCR beta chain described here comes from a study of OX40 agonist ivuxolimab in advanced cancers. General study results and limits: The work left the antigen specificity of expanded peripheral T cells undetermined. Expanded clones were, on average, more numerous among CD8+ T cells than CD4+.

Assay: immunoSEQ multiplex PCR; the TCRdb copy retains only in-frame clones and omits some. The repertoire includes tens of thousands of clones, approximately 87% of them detected once, and less than 0.55% sits in the top ten. On this clone itself: Its specificity is not known.

This CDR3 is built from 15 residues. CDR1 and CDR2 (germline): LGHNA, YSLEER. Trimming cost V 2 bases and J 5 bases, with 12 bases left between them. Autoimmune disease history or systemic immunosuppression excluded patients. On cycle 4 day 1 and cycle 7 day 1, as well as at baseline, blood was sampled. The chain joins TRBV4-3 to TRBJ1-4, with a tentative D call TRBD1 (5 bases). The TCR originated in an adult with an advanced solid tumor such as melanoma, head and neck, liver or kidney cancer. This sample comprised CD4+ or CD8+ T cells sorted from blood, obtained in a trial of the OX40 agonist ivuxolimab. In DNA, the CDR3 is TGCGCCAGCAGCCAATCGACAGTAGGAAATGAAAAACTGTTTTTT. It specifies CASSQSTVGNEKLFF.